This TCR beta chain was observed in a study of patients and donors after allogeneic stem cell transplantation. CDR1 and CDR2 from the germline V gene are SEHNR and FQNEAQ (reference sequence). The CDR3 contains 15 residues. V was pared by 5 bases and J by 1 base, with 15 bases between. MiXCR, applied by TCRdb to the RT-PCR reads, yields one record per CDR3 protein. The sample carries 30,000 to 40,000 distinct CDR3 sequences, around 40% recorded once. This clonotype was observed a handful of times. Sequencing used blood, either unsorted or a sorted T cell fraction (not recorded which). The sequence was obtained from a human donor who was either an allogeneic HSCT recipient or a stem cell or donor lymphocyte infusion donor (not recorded which). It is not recorded whose cells these are; they may come from a transplant donor. The chain links TRBV7-9 to TRBJ2-7; D not resolved. Here the CDR3 reads CASSTADEVSYEQYV. The DNA of the CDR3 is TGTGCCAGCAGCACCGCCGACGAGGTTTCCTACGAGCAGTACGTC.